This record covers a single T cell receptor beta chain. Its antigen is unknown. This sample was taken from a study of CD8+ T cells in alopecia areata. Overall study context: The percentage of affected scalp area served as the score of severity for treated patients. Study-wide findings and caveats: Tofacitinib yielded significantly lower scalp clonality and fewer expanded CD8+ clones among the top 100. On tofacitinib, scalp and blood still held many of the expanded lesional clones. Lesional scalp, especially alopecia totalis/universalis, showed higher clonality than normal scalp.

Sequencing relied on a cDNA template that was reverse transcribed from extracted RNA. Profiled with immunoSEQ multiplex PCR; TCRdb holds only in-frame clones, not every one. Of about 300,000 clones in the sample, more than 45% were seen once. Germline V lookup: CDR1 SQVTM, CDR2 ANQGSEA. CDR3 length: 13 amino acids. The germline V and J ends were trimmed by 8 bases and 2 bases, with 16 bases remaining between them. As to treatment: oral pan-JAK inhibitor, 5-10 mg twice daily. The gene calls are TRBV29-1 and TRBJ2-7; D is undetermined. The TCR comes from a human donor with alopecia areata. Sequences were derived from CD4+ T cells sorted from blood, sampled at week 24, from a patient treated with tofacitinib. CDR3 protein: CSCRSNKAYEQYF. The CDR3 DNA follows: TGCAGCTGCAGAAGCAACAAAGCCTACGAGCAGTACTTC.